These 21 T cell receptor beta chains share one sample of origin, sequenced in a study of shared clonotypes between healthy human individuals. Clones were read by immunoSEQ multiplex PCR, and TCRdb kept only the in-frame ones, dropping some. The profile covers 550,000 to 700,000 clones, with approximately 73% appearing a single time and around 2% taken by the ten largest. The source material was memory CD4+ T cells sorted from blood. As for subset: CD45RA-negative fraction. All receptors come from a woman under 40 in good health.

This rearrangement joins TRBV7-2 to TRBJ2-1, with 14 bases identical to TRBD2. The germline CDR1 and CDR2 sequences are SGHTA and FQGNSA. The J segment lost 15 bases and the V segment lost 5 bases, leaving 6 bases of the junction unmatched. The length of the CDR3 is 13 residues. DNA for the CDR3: TGTGCCAGCAGCCCGGGGACTAGCGGGAGTGGGTTCTTC. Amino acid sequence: CASSPGTSGSGFF.

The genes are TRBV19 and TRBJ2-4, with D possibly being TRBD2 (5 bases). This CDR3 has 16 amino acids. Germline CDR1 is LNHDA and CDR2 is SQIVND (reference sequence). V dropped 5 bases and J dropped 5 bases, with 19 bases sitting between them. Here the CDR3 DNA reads TGTGCCAGTAGTGCCTCCTTAACTAGACTTGAAAACATTCAGTACTTC. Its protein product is CASSASLTRLENIQYF.

In DNA, the CDR3 is TGTGCCAGCACTAGAGGGGATGCCGGGGAGCTGTTTTTT. It encodes CASTRGDAGELFF. The gene calls are TRBV9 and TRBJ2-2; D may match TRBD1 or TRBD2 (5 bases each). V lost 6 bases, J lost 6 bases, and 12 bases lay in between. The CDR3 has 13 amino acids. The germline gives CDR1 SGDLS, CDR2 YYNGEE. The full variable domain, in which reference TRBV9 and TRBJ2-2 provide the parts outside the CDR3, is DSGVTQTPKHLITATGQRVTLRCSPRSGDLSVYWYQQSLDQGLQFLIQYYNGEERAKGNILERFSAQQFPDLHSELNLSSLELGDSALYFCASTRGDAGELFFGEGSRLTVL.

CDR3 loop: CASSQVAQGTSYEQYF. The CDR3 DNA follows: TGCGCCAGCAGCCAAGTGGCACAGGGAACTTCCTACGAGCAGTACTTC. This chain joins TRBV4-1 and TRBJ2-7, with a weak D call TRBD1 (6 bases). The germline CDR1 and CDR2 sequences are MGHRA and YSYEKL. This CDR3 is built from 16 residues. The germline V and J ends were trimmed by 1 base and 1 base, with 14 bases remaining between them.

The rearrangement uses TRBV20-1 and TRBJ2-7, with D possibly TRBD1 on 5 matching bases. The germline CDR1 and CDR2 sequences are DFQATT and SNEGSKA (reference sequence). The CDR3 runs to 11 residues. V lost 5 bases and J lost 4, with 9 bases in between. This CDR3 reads CSADRQYEQYF. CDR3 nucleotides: TGCAGTGCTGACAGACAGTACGAGCAGTACTTC.

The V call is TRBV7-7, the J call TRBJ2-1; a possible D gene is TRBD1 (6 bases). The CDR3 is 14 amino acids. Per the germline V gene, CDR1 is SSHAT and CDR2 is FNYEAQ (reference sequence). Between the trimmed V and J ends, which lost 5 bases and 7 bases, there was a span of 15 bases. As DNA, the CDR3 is TGTGCCAGCAGCCCAGGGGTCCAACAGAATGAGCAGTTCTTC. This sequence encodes CASSPGVQQNEQFF.

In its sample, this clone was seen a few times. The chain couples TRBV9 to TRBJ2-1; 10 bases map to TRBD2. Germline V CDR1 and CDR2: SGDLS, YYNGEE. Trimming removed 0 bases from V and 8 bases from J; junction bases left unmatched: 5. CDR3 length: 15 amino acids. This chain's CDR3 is CASSVGPSGSDEQFF. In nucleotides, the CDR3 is TGTGCCAGCAGCGTAGGGCCTAGCGGGAGCGATGAGCAGTTCTTC.

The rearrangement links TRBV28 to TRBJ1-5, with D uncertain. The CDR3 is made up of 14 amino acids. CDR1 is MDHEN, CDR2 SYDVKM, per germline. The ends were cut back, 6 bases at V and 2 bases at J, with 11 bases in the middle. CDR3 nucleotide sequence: TGTGCCAGCAGCATGGGTAGTGGCAATCAGCCCCAGCATTTT. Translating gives CASSMGSGNQPQHF.

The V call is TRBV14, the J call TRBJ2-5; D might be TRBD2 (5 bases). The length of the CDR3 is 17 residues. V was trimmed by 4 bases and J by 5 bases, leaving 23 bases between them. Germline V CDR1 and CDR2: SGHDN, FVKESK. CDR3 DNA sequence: TGTGCCAGCAGCCCACGCGAGGGCGACGGAACGTGGGAGACCCAGTACTTC. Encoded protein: CASSPREGDGTWETQYF.

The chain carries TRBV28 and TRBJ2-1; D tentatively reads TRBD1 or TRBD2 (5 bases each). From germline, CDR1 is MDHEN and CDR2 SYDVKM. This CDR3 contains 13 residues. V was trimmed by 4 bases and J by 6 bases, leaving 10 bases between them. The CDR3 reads CASSWDRLNEQFF. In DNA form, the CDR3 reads TGTGCCAGCAGTTGGGACCGCCTCAATGAGCAGTTCTTC.

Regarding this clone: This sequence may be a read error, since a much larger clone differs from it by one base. CDR3 protein: CATSRDQGSYGYTF. CDR3 bases: TGTGCCACCAGCAGAGATCAGGGTAGCTATGGCTACACCTTC. V usage is TRBV15 and J usage is TRBJ1-2; a weak D match, TRBD1 (5 bases). CDR3 size: 14 residues. Germline-derived CDR1 and CDR2 are LNHNV and YYDKDF (reference sequence). With 0 bases removed from V and 4 bases from J, the gap between germline ends came to 9 bases.

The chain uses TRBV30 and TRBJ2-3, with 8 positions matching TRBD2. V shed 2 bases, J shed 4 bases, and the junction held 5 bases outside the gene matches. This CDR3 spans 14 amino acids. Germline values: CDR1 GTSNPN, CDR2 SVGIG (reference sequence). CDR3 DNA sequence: TGTGCCTGGAGTATAGCGGGAAAGGCAGATACGCAGTATTTT. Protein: CAWSIAGKADTQYF.

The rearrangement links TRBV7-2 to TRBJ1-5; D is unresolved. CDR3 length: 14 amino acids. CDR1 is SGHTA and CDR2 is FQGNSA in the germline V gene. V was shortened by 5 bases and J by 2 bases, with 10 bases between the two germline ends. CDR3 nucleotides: TGTGCCAGCAGCGTGGACGGAGGCAATCAGCCCCAGCATTTT. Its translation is CASSVDGGNQPQHF.

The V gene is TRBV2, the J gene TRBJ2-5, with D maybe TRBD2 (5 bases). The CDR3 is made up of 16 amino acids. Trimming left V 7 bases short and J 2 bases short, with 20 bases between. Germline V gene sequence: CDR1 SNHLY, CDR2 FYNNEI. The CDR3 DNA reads TGTGCCAGCACTCCGGAGAGGGCGGACTTACAAGAGACCCAGTACTTC. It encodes CASTPERADLQETQYF.

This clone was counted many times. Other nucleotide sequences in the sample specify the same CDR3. Here the CDR3 reads CASSSFTDTQYF. The CDR3 DNA is TGTGCCAGCAGCTCTTTCACAGATACGCAGTATTTT. The chain recombines TRBV7-2 with TRBJ2-3; D not resolved. Germline V gene data show CDR1 as SGHTA and CDR2 as FQGNSA. The CDR3 runs to 12 residues. Trimming took 4 bases from V and 2 from J, leaving 4 bases between them.

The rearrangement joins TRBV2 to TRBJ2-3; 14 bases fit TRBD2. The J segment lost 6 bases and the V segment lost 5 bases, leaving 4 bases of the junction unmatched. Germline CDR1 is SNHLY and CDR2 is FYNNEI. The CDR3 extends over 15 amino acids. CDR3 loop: CASSRLAGGPDTQYF. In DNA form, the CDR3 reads TGTGCCAGCAGTCGACTAGCGGGAGGGCCGGATACGCAGTATTTT.

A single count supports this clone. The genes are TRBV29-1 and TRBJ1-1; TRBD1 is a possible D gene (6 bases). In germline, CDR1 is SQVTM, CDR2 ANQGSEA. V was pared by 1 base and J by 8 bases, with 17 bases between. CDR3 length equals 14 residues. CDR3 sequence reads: CSVEVSGAKKEAFF. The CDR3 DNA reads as TGCAGCGTTGAAGTATCAGGGGCAAAAAAGGAAGCTTTCTTT.

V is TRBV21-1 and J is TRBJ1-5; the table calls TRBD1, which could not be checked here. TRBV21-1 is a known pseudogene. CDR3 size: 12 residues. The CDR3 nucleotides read TGTGCCAGCAGGACAGGTAGACAGCCCCAGCATTTT. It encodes CASRTGRQPQHF.

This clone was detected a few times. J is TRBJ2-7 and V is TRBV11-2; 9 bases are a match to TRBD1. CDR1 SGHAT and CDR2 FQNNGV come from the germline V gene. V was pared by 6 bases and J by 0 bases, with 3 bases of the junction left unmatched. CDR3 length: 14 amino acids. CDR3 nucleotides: TGTGCCAGCAGTCGACAGGGGGACTCCTACGAGCAGTACTTC. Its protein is CASSRQGDSYEQYF.

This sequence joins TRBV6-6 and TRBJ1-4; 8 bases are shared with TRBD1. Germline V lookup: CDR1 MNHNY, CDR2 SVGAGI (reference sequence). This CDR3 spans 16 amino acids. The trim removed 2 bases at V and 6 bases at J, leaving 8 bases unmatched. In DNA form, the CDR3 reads TGTGCCAGCAGTTACCGCCAGGGGGCGCTGGATGAAAAACTGTTTTTT. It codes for CASSYRQGALDEKLFF.

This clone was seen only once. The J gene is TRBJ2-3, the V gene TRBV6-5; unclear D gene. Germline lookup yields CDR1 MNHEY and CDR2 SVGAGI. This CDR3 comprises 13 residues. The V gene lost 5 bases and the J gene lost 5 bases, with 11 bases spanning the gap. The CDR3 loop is CASSEAVRDTQYF. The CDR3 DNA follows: TGTGCCAGCAGTGAGGCAGTTCGAGATACGCAGTATTTT.